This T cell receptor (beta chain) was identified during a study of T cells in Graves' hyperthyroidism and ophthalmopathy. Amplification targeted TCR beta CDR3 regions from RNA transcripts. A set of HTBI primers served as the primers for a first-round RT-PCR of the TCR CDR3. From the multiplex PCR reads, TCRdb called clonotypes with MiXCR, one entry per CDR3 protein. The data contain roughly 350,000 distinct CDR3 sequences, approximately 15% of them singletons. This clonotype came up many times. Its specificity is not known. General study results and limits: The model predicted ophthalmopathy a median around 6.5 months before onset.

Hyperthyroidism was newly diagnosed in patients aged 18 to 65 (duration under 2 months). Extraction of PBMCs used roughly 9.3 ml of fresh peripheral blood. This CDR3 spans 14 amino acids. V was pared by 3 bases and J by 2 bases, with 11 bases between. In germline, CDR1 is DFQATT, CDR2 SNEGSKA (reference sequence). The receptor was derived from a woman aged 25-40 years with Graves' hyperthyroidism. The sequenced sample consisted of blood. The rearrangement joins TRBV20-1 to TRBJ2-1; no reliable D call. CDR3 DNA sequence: TGCAGTGCTAGGGAGACTGGGGCCTACAATGAGCAGTTCTTC. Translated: CSARETGAYNEQFF.